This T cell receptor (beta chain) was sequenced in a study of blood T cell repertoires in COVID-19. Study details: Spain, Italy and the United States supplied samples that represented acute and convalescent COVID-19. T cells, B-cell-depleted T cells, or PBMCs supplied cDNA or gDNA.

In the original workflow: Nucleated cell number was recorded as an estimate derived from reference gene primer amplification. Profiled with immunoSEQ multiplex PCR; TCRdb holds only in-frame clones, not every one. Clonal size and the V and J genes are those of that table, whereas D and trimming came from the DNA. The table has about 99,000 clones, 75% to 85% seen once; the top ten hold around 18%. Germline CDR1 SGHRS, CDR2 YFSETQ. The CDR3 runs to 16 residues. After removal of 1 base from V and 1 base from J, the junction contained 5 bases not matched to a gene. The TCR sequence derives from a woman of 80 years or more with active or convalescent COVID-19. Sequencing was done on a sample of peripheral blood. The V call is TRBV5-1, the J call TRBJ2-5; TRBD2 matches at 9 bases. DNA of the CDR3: TGCGCCAGCAGCTTGAGGCCTAGCGGGGCCCAAGAGACCCAGTACTTC. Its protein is CASSLRPSGAQETQYF.